A selection of T cell receptor beta chains follows, all from one sample in a study of PD-1 blockade in classical Hodgkin lymphoma. TCRdb's copy holds only in-frame clones and misses some; the assay was immunoSEQ multiplex PCR. Of about 35,000 clones listed, around 89% are singletons. Sequencing input: CD4+ T cells from blood. Receptors were obtained from a human donor with classical Hodgkin lymphoma. Both conserved end residues are trimmed from each CDR3.

V gene	J gene	CDR3 protein
TRBV19	TRBJ1-2	ASSIDLSTGANYGYT
TRBV10-1	TRBJ2-3	ASSGLAGGLDTQY
TRBV7-2	TRBJ2-7	ASSLASLADYEQY
TRBV7-2	TRBJ2-7	ASSLWGKGEQY
TRBV10-3	TRBJ1-2	AISESSGRSPYGYT
TRBV7-9	TRBJ2-6	ASSSPRPGANVLT
TRBV7-7	TRBJ2-1	ASSFSGTSGEQF
TRBV2	TRBJ1-5	ASSENNRGTGNQPQH
TRBV5-1	TRBJ1-2	ASSLSQGDGYT
TRBV13	TRBJ1-1	ASSPMLGMIAEAF
TRBV7-8	TRBJ1-1	ASSLFDGGSTEAF
TRBV6-1	TRBJ1-1	ASYGGIYTEAF
TRBV5-1	TRBJ2-7	ASSSLTGGSYEQY
TRBV20-1	TRBJ2-5	SAGRETQY
TRBV18	TRBJ1-2	ASSPGVIYGYT
TRBV5-1	TRBJ2-7	ASSPQGSSYEQY
TRBV5-6	TRBJ2-2	ASRSGPGTGELF
TRBV28	TRBJ1-2	ASSSHRERDYGYT
TRBV10-3	TRBJ2-7	AIRGAAYEQY
TRBV28	TRBJ2-5	ASSLTFGGPDQETQY
TRBV7-2	TRBJ2-7	ASSSNSYEQY
TRBV5-1	TRBJ2-1	ASSPGQGAWNEQF
TRBV7-6	TRBJ2-1	ASSLQPWKQF
TRBV6-1	TRBJ2-5	ASSEGWNRETQY
TRBV18	TRBJ2-3	ASSLTGGAPTDTQY
TRBV5-1	TRBJ2-3	ASTEDGSSTDTQY
TRBV7-2	TRBJ2-2	ASSSGTLNTGELF
TRBV13	TRBJ1-3	ASSLIETAPGGNTIY
TRBV9	TRBJ2-7	ASSRNQGAAYEQY
TRBV4-3	TRBJ1-2	ASSQDVGRYGYT
TRBV7-8	TRBJ2-1	ASSLGGAGNYNEQF
TRBV5-5	TRBJ2-7	ASSYRQGSSLSYEQY
TRBV6-5	TRBJ1-1	ASSYSRGTEAF
TRBV6-5	TRBJ1-6	ASSRGWGGYSPLH
TRBV6-5	TRBJ2-7	ASSYSGPPSYEQY
TRBV5-1	TRBJ2-5	ASSFERTSWETQY
TRBV19	TRBJ2-1	ASSIGGLNEQF
TRBV2	TRBJ1-4	ASRGEGEKLF
TRBV27	TRBJ2-6	ASSPSSVGGTSGANVLT
TRBV28	TRBJ2-5	ASSLAGAETQY
TRBV28	TRBJ1-4	ASSLQGPYEKLF
TRBV27	TRBJ2-5	ASSLKTGGRSPQY
TRBV18	TRBJ1-1	ASSPPSRGLNTEAF
TRBV10-2	TRBJ2-3	ASSEGGHLGTDTQY
TRBV7-2	TRBJ2-1	ASSSGLAGDSYNEQF
TRBV7-7	TRBJ2-3	ASSLGGLRTDTQY
TRBV6-1	TRBJ2-5	ASSQFSQETQY
TRBV6-5	TRBJ1-6	ASSYVADNSPLH
TRBV7-2	TRBJ2-7	ASSGTSYEQY
TRBV6-6	TRBJ1-4	ASSWPAETNEKLF